This TCR beta chain was captured in a study of cytomegalovirus exposure and HLA in healthy donors (TCRdb year 2017). Concerning the study at large: According to an earlier analysis of several hundred of the donors, 150 million to 200 million T cells yielded 117 million unique TCR beta sequences and roughly 280 Gb of sequence data. In addition to the first cohort of around 670 subjects, a separate validation cohort of 100 to 150 different subjects was used. The T cell repertoires of around 730 subjects were profiled by immunosequencing and related to cytomegalovirus serostatus. Roughly five DR-DQ haplotypes were handled as single units for association and clustering, since linkage in the cohort was strong. HLA typing included class I and class II loci at four-digit resolution. Donor age, sex, ethnicity and CMV serostatus were collected together with the repertoire data. Every discovery cohort repertoire had been produced on one sequencing platform. A later genetic analysis used genome-wide SNP genotypes for about 60% of the roughly 700 donors, treating that subset as a discovery cohort. To predict cytomegalovirus infection status, the study combined high-throughput TCR immunosequencing, statistical association of individual TCRs with disease status, and machine learning. Among 398 genotyped donors of the cohort, an average of around 240,000 unique TCR beta nucleotide sequences were sequenced per donor, roughly 20% of them non-productive. In an earlier analysis of about 590 of the donors, high-throughput TCR beta sequencing was used to judge whether each TCR beta V gene segment behaved as functional or pseudogenic. Rather than drawing on any new phenotypic data, the later analysis identified candidate immune exposures from TCR beta sequences and the way those sequences occurred across donors. A later analysis re-analyzed previously published TCR beta repertoires from 550 to 700 donors and added high-resolution HLA genotyping to study TCR occurrence patterns. Approximately 300 gigabases of sequencing data and around 80 million unique TCR sequences made up an early release that covered 640 HLA-typed donors. Typing coverage differed by locus: A, B, C, DRB1 and DQB1 were typed in roughly 620-640 donors, DQA1 in 522, DPA1 in 600 to 610, and DPB1 in 450 to 480. The study aimed to test whether signatures of past pathogen exposure could be identified by cataloging public T cell receptors. Among the roughly 370 genotyped donors, approximately 82% belonged to the genetic ancestry cluster associated with self-reported Caucasian donors. Study-wide findings and limitations: Because HLA typing was missing for some donors at each locus, association tests included only the typed subset. The authors suggested that the approach could potentially be generalized to other disease states and immunological phenotypes. Compared with the approximately 710-donor mean, donors in an Asian-associated ancestry cluster had fewer N-insertions in productive TCRs, according to a later genetic analysis. In vitro tests confirmed that a few of the cytomegalovirus-associated TCR beta chains recognize cytomegalovirus antigens. For the cohort, immune exposure information was limited to CMV serostatus. A total of about 150 TCR beta chains were listed by the study as associated with cytomegalovirus. In a later analysis, HLA-associated TCR beta chains were found to be more clonally expanded and to have lower generation probabilities than equally common non-associated chains. The cohort was sequenced for TCR beta chains only, and without alpha or paired-chain data the features that could be detected were limited. Presence/absence analyses assumed roughly uniform sequencing depth across donors, an assumption that may not hold. In an earlier analysis of some 500 of the donors, most TCR beta V segments were observed in productive rearrangements about 90% or about 30% of the time, broadly matching IMGT annotations. Because the 87-base-pair reads could not distinguish some IMGT-functional V segments, including TRBV6-2 and TRBV6-3, those segments were excluded. Most TCR sequences were observed very rarely across donors, whereas some public TCRs were present in many individuals. A later analysis found that TCR association rates varied across HLA loci, with DRB1 alleles showing the most associated TCRs and HLA-C alleles the fewest. A later analysis reported that several top co-occurrence clusters appeared linked to parvovirus B19, influenza, CMV and Epstein-Barr virus. Specific HLA alleles were associated with more than 15,000 TCR beta sequences at a false discovery rate of 0.05 in a later analysis. A later genetic analysis associated a missense DCLRE1C variant with V-gene and J-gene trimming of TCR beta chains, and an independent cohort replicated the association. A group of highly shared sequence variants was considered likely to be a technical artifact of the sequencing pipeline. Linkage disequilibrium might explain the correlated functional status among segregating V segments, but an unknown experimental factor could not be ruled out. The earlier analysis of some 560 of the donors excluded over 15 rarely observed V segments, including chromosome 9 orphons, because counts were too low. Cytomegalovirus status was reported to be diagnosed by the classifier with high specificity and sensitivity in both the original and validation cohorts. According to a later analysis, most CMV-associated TCR beta chains appeared to be HLA-restricted, and the HLA associations seemed to be driven largely by CMV exposure. When HLA alleles, especially DR and DQ, strongly co-occurred, TCR associations were difficult to assign to individual alleles. A further reported finding was that TCR beta sequences accurately predicted the HLA-A and HLA-B alleles for most subjects in the first cohort.

V and J lose 5 bases and 6 bases, and a span of 18 bases separates them. The germline V gene sets CDR1 to ENHRY and CDR2 to SYGVKD. The cysteine opens and the phenylalanine closes a CDR3 of 15 amino acids. The sequence is cut down to CDR3 DNA, 45 bases in frame from base 1. Worth noting for this clone: It has no known antigen specificity. Base-call qualities are not available, and no considerably larger clone is one nucleotide away.

The library was generated by the immunoSEQ multiplex PCR assay. For the multiplex PCR, a mixture combining 60 forward primers for TCR Vbeta segments and 13 reverse primers for TCR Jbeta segments was used. The CDR3 region of rearranged TCR beta genes was amplified from genomic DNA by a multiplex PCR assay. The Illumina HiSeq System was used to sequence the amplified TCR beta libraries as 87-base-pair reads. Per the original workflow: In a later analysis, 80 million or so unique TCR beta chains were counted across the 500 to 700 repertoires, and roughly 11 million of these chains were shared by at least two donors. A nearest-neighbor algorithm error-corrected the raw reads and collapsed the reads into unique sequences, merging closely related sequences to remove PCR and sequencing errors. Alignment of CDR3 sequences to IMGT reference sequences was used to assign V, D and J gene segments. For a sequence to be retained, a match of at least six nucleotides was required to both a V gene segment and a J gene segment. A rearrangement counted as productive if the CDR3 had no stop codons and remained in frame with V and J, and every other rearrangement counted as non-productive. Following IMGT convention, CDR3 was defined as the stretch from the second conserved V-encoded cysteine up to the conserved J-encoded phenylalanine. In an earlier analysis of more than 550 of the donors, sequences lacking an unambiguous match to a single V gene segment were excluded. An earlier analysis of just under 600 of the donors called V segments functional above 56.7% productive rearrangements and segregating when the between-donor standard deviation exceeded 5%. A statistical classification framework was built for diagnosing cytomegalovirus status from the catalog of TCR beta chain sequences. In a later analysis, TCR nucleotide sequences were compared against IMGT/GENE-DB human TR gene sequences so that V and J genes could be assigned. A later analysis assigned CDR3 sequences and most-parsimonious VDJ recombination scenarios with the TCRdist pipeline. In a later analysis, each TCR beta chain was defined by its CDR3 amino acid sequence together with its V-gene family, and reads lacking a unique V-gene family were excluded. A later analysis removed roughly 590 highly shared, low-generation-probability nucleotide sequences to deal with suspected cross-contamination and a sequencing artifact. In a later analysis, a clonal expansion index for each public chain was calculated from normalized within-repertoire ranks of inferred template counts. Generation probabilities in a later analysis came from a VDJ recombination model fitted to out-of-frame rearrangements, and those results were checked against IGoR. In a later analysis, TCR-TCR, TCR-HLA and TCR-CMV co-occurrence was scored with hypergeometric tests, and a repertoire-size bias correction was applied to TCR pairs. False discovery rates were estimated in a later analysis by permuting HLA or CMV assignments 20 times. In a later analysis, co-occurring TCRs were grouped using DBSCAN, with TCRdist sequence similarity added in when clustering inside HLA-allele-positive subsets. Repertoires with fewer than 30,000 or more than 120,000 public chains were left out of co-occurrence clustering, as were five repertoires with anomalous nucleotide sharing. TCRdb carries this immuneACCESS record with in-frame sequences only. Its versions omit some clonotypes, under half of them owing to an unresolved V gene in the studies checked, with the rest unexplained. V and J calls and clone size are given by that table; D and trimming were obtained from the DNA. The sample includes 250,000 to 350,000 clones, with 70% to 90% observed a single time. Roughly 4% of the sample rests with the top ten.

In total, around 600 healthy bone marrow donors made up the cohort. At the time of sampling, every cohort member was nominally healthy, though immune exposures that went unrecorded were likely present. The donor tested CMV seropositive and was one of the 289 seropositive cohort members. A peripheral blood sample was collected from each donor, and TCR beta sequencing was performed on peripheral blood mononuclear cells. Genomic DNA extraction from the blood cell samples was performed with the Qiagen DNeasy Blood Extraction Kit. Material: PBMCs. The rearrangement combines TRBV10-3 with TRBJ2-3; D gene: possibly TRBD1, on 5 matching bases. This TCR came from a man between 40 and 49 years old in good health and CMV-seropositive. The CDR3 reads CAISFRTPESDTQYF. The DNA reads TGTGCCATCAGTTTTCGGACACCGGAGAGTGATACGCAGTATTTT.